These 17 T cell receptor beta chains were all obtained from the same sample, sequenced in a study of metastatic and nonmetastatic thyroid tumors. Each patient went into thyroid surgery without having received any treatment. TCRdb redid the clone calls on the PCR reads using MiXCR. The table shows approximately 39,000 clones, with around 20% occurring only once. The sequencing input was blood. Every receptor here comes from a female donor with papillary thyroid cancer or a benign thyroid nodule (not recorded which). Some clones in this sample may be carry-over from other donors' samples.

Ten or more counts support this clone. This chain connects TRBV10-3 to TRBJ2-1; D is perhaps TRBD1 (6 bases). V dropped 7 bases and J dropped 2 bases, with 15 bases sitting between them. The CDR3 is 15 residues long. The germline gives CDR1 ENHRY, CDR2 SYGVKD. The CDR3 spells CAITNSEGAYNEQFF. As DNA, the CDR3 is TGTGCCATCACCAACAGCGAGGGGGCCTACAATGAGCAGTTCTTC.

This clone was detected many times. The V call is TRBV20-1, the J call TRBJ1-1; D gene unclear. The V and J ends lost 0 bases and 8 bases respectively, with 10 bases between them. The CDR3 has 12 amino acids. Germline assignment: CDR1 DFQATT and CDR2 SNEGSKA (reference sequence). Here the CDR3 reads CSARDDSQEAFF. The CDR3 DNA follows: TGCAGTGCTAGAGACGACTCCCAGGAAGCTTTCTTT.

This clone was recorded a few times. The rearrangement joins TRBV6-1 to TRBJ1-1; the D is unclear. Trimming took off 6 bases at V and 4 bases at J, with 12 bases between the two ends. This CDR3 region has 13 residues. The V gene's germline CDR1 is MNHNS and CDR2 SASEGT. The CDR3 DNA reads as TGTGCCAGCAGCTCGAAGGTTGCCACTGAAGCTTTCTTT. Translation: CASSSKVATEAFF.

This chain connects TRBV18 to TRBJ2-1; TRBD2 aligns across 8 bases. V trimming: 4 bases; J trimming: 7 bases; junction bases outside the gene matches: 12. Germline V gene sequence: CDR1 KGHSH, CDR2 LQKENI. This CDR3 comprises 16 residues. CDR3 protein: CASSRVSGDYRNEQFF. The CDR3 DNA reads TGTGCCAGCTCACGGGTTAGCGGGGATTACCGGAATGAGCAGTTCTTC. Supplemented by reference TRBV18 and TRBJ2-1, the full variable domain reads NAGVMQNPRHLVRRRGQEARLRCSPMKGHSHVYWYRQLPEEGLKFMVYLQKENIIDESGMPKERFSAEFPKEGPSILRIQQVVRGDSAAYFCASSRVSGDYRNEQFFGPGTRLTVL.

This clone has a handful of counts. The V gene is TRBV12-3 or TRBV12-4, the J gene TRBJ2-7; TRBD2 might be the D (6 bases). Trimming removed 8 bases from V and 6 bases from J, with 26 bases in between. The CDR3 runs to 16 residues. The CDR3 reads CASGPLGMVAVVEQYF. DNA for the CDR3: TGTGCCAGCGGTCCACTGGGTATGGTAGCGGTAGTCGAGCAGTACTTC.

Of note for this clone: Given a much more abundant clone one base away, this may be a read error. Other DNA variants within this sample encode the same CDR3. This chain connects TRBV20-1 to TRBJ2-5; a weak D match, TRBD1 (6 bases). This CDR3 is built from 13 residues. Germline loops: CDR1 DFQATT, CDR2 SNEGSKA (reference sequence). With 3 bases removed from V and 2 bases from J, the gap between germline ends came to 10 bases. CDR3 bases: TGCAGTGCTAGTAGGACAGTGCAAGAGACCCAGTACTTC. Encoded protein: CSASRTVQETQYF.

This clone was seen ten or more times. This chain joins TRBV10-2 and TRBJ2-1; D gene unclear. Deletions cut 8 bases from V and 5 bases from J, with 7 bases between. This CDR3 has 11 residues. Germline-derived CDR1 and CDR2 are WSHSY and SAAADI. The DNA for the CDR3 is TGCGCCAGCCAATACCACAATGAGCAGTTCTTC. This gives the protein CASQYHNEQFF.

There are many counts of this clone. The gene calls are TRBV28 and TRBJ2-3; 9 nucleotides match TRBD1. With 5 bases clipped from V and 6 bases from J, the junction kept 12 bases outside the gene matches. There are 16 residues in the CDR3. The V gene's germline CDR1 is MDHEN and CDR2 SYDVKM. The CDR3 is CASSPTGGVSPDTQYF. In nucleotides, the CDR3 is TGTGCCAGCAGTCCGACAGGGGGGGTATCTCCTGATACGCAGTATTTT. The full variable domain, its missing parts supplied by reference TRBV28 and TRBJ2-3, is DVKVTQSSRYLVKRTGEKVFLECVQDMDHENMFWYRQDPGLGLRLIYFSYDVKMKEKGDIPEGYSVSREKKERFSLILESASTNQTSMYLCASSPTGGVSPDTQYFGPGTRLTVL.

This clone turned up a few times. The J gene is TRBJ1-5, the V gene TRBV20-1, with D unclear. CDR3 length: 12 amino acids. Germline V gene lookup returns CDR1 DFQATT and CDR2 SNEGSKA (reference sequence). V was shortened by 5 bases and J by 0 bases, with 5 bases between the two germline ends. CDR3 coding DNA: TGCAGTGCTTATCCTAGCAATCAGCCCCAGCATTTT. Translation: CSAYPSNQPQHF.

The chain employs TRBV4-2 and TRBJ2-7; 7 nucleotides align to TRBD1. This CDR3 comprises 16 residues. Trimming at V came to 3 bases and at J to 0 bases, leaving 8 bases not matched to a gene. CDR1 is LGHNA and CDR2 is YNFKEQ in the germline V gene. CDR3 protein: CASSHRTGSSSYEQYF. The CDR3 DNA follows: TGTGCCAGCAGCCACCGGACAGGATCCAGCTCCTACGAGCAGTACTTC.

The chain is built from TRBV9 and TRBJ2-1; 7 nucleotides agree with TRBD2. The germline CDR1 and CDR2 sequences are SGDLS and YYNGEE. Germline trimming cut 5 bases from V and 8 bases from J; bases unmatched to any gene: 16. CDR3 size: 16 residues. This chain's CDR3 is CASRGLEGGPLDEQFF. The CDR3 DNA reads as TGTGCCAGCAGAGGACTAGAGGGAGGGCCATTAGATGAGCAGTTCTTC.

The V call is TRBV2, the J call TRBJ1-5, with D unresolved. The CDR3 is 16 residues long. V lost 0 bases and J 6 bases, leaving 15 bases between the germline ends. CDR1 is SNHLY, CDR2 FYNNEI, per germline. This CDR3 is CASSEASWVLFQPQHF. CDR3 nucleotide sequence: TGTGCCAGCAGTGAAGCATCGTGGGTCCTTTTTCAGCCCCAGCATTTT. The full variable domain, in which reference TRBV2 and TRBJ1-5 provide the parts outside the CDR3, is EPEVTQTPSHQVTQMGQEVILRCVPISNHLYFYWYRQILGQKVEFLVSFYNNEISEKSEIFDDQFSVERPDGSNFTLKIRSTKLEDSAMYFCASSEASWVLFQPQHFGDGTRLSIL.

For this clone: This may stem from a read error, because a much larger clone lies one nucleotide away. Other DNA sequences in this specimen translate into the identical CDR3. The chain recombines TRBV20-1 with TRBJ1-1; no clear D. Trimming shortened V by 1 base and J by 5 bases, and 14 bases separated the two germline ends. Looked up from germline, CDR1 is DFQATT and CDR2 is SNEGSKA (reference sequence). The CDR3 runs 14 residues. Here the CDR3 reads CSARAETTNTEAFF. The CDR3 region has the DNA TGCAGTGCTAGAGCAGAGACAACTAATACTGAAGCTTTCTTT.

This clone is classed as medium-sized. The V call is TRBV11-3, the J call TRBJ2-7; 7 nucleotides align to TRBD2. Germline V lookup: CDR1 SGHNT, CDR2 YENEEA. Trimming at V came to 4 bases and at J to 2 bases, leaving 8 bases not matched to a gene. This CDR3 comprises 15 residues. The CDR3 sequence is CASSSGGWETYEQYF. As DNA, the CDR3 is TGTGCCAGCAGCTCGGGGGGATGGGAGACCTACGAGCAGTACTTC.

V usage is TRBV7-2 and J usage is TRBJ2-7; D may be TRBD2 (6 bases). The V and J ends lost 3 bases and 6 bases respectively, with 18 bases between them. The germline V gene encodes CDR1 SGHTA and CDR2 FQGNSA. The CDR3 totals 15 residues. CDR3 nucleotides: TGTGCCAGCAGCTTCGCGGGGAGTTATATCGCCGAGCAGTACTTC. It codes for CASSFAGSYIAEQYF.

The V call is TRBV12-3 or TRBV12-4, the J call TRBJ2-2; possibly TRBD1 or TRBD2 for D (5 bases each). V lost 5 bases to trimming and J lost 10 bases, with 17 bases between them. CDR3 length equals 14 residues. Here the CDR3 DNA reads TGTGCCAGCAGTCCCCATGGGTTGGGGGTGGAGCTGTTTTTT. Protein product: CASSPHGLGVELFF.

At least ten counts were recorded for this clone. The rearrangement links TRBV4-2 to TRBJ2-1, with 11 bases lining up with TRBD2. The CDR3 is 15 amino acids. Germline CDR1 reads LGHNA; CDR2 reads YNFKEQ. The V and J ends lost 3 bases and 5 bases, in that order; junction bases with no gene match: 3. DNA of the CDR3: TGTGCCAGCAGCCACGGGACTAGCGGCCACAATGAGCAGTTCTTC. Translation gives CASSHGTSGHNEQFF.